This T cell receptor beta chain is drawn from a study of T-cell memory formation after mild COVID-19. On the study more broadly: Largely, the TCR clusters proved donor specific.

General study results and limits: Contracting CD4+ clones lay largely in CM and EM, with CD8+ ones residing in EMRA. Pre-infection memory contained some responding clones, which suggested that cross-reactive memory had joined.

Notes on this clonotype: The antigen remains unidentified.

TCRdb fed the 5' RACE reads into MiXCR, producing one record per CDR3 protein. The table includes roughly 400,000 distinct CDR3 sequences, under 20% detected once. This sequence was found in a man aged 18 to 30 who had mild COVID-19 (a few samples of this study predate the infection). Cell type and time point are not known. The sample consisted of PBMCs or a T cell subset sorted from them (not recorded which).

CDR3 in amino acids: CASRRYRVGPETQYF. The CDR3 DNA reads as TGTGCCAGCAGGAGATACAGGGTCGGCCCAGAGACCCAGTACTTC. The chain couples TRBV7-8 to TRBJ2-5; a possible D gene is TRBD1 (6 bases). The CDR3 contains 15 residues. Trimming left V 6 bases short and J 4 bases short, with 18 bases between. The germline V gene encodes CDR1 SGHVS and CDR2 FQNEAQ.